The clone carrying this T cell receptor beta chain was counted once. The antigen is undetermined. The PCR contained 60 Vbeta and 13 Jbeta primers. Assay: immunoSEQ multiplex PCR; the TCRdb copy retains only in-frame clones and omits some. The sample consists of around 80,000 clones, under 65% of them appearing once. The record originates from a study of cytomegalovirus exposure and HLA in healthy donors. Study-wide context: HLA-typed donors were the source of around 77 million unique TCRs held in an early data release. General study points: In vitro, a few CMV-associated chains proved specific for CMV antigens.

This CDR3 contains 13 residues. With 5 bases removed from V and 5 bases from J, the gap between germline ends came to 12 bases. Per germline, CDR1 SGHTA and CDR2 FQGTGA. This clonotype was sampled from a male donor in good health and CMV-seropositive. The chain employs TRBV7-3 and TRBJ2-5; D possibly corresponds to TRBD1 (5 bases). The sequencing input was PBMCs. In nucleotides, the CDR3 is TGTGCCAGCAGCGCAGGGTCGGTGGAGACCCAGTACTTC. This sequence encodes CASSAGSVETQYF. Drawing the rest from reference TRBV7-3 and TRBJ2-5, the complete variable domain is GAGVSQTPSNKVTEKGKYVELRCDPISGHTALYWYRQSLGQGPEFLIYFQGTGAADDSGLPNDRFFAVRPEGSVSTLKIQRTERGDSAVYLCASSAGSVETQYFGPGTRLLVL.